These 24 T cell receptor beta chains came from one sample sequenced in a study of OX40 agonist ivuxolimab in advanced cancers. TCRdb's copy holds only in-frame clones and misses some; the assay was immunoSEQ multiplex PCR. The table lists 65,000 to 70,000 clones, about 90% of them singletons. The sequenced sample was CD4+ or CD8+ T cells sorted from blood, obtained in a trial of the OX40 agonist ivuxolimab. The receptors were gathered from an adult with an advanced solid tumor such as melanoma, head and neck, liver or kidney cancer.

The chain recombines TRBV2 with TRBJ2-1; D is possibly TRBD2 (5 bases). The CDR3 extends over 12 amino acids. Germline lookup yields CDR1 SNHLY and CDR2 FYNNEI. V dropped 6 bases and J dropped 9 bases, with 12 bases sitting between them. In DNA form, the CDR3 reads TGTGCCAGCAGAGTAAACCGGGGTGAGCAGTTCTTC. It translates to CASRVNRGEQFF.

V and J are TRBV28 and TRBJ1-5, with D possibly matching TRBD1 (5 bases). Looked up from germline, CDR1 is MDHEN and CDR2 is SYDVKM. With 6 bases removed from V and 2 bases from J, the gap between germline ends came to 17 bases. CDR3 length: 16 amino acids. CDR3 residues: CASRLSEGPRNQPQHF. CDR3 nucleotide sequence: TGTGCCAGCAGGTTAAGTGAGGGGCCCCGCAATCAGCCCCAGCATTTT.

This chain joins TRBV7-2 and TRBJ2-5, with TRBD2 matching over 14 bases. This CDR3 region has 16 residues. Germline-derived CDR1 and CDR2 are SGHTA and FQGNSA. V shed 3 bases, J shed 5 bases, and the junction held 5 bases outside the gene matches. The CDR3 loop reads CASSLGLAGAWETQYF. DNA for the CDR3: TGTGCCAGCAGCTTGGGACTAGCGGGAGCGTGGGAGACCCAGTACTTC.

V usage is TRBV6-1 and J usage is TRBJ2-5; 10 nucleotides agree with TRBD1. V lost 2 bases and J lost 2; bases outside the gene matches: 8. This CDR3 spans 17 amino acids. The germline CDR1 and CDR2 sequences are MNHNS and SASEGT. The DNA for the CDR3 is TGTGCCAGCAGTGAAAGGTTACGACAGGGGGCACAAGAGACCCAGTACTTC. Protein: CASSERLRQGAQETQYF.

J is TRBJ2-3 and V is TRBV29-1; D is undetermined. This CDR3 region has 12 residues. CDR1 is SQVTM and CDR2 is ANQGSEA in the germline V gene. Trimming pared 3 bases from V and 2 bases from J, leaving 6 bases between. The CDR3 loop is CSVDSSTDTQYF. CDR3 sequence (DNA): TGCAGCGTTGACTCTTCCACAGATACGCAGTATTTT.

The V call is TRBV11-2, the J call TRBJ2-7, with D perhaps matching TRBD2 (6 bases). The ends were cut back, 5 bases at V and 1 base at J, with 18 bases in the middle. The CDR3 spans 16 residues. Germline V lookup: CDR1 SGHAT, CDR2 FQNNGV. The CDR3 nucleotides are TGTGCCAGCAGCCCCATCGTCCAGGCGGGGTCCTACGAGCAGTACTTC. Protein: CASSPIVQAGSYEQYF. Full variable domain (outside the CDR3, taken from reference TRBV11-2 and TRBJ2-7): EAGVAQSPRYKIIEKRQSVAFWCNPISGHATLYWYQQILGQGPKLLIQFQNNGVVDDSQLPKDRFSAERLKGVDSTLKIQPAKLEDSAVYLCASSPIVQAGSYEQYFGPGTRLTVT.

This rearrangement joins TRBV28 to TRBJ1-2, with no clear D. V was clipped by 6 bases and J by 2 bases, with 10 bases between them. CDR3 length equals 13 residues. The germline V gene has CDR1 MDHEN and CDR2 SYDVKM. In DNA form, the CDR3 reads TGTGCCAGCAGACCGAGCAAGAACTATGGCTACACCTTC. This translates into CASRPSKNYGYTF.

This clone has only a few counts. The CDR3 nucleotides are TGCGCCAGCAGCCAAGATAGAGGGACAGGGGGCGCGGGTGAAAAACTGTTTTTT. It encodes CASSQDRGTGGAGEKLFF. The chain has TRBV4-3 and TRBJ1-4, with 12 bases fitting TRBD1. The V and J ends lost 0 bases and 7 bases, in that order; junction bases with no gene match: 9. CDR1 is LGHNA, CDR2 YSLEER, per germline. The CDR3 is 18 amino acids.

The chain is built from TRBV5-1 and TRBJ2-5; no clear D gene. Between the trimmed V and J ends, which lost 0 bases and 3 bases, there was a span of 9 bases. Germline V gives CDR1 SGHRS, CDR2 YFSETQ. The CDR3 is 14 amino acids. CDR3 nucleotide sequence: TGCGCCAGCAGCTTGGCCGACATCAAAGAGACCCAGTACTTC. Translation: CASSLADIKETQYF.

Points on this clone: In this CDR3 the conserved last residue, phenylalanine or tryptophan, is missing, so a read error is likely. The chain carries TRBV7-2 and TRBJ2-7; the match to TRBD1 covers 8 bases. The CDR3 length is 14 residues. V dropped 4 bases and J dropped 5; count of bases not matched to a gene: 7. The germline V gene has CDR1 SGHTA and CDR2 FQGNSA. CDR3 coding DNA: TGTGCCAGCAGCTCGGACAGGGTTCTAAACGAGCAGTACCTC. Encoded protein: CASSSDRVLNEQYL.

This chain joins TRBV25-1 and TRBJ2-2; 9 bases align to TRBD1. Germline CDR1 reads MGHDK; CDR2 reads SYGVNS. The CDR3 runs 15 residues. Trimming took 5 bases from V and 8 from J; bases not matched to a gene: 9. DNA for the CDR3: TGTGCCAGCAGTAGCTGGGACAGGGTTTTAGGGGAGCTGTTTTTT. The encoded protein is CASSSWDRVLGELFF.

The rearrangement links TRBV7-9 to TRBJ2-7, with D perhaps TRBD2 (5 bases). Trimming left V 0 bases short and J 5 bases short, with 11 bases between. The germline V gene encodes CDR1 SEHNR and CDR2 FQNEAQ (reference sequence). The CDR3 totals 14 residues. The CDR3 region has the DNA TGTGCCAGCAGCTTAGCGGGAGCGGTAAACGAGCAGTACTTC. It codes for CASSLAGAVNEQYF. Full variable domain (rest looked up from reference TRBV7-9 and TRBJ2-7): DTGVSQNPRHKITKRGQNVTFRCDPISEHNRLYWYRQTLGQGPEFLTYFQNEAQLEKSRLLSDRFSAERPKGSFSTLEIQRTEQGDSAMYLCASSLAGAVNEQYFGPGTRLTVT.

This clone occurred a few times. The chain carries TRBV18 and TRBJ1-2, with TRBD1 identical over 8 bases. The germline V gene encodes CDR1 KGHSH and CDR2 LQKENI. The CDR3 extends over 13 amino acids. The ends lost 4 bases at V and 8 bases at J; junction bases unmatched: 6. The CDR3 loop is CASSQGQEGGYTF. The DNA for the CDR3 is TGTGCCAGCTCACAGGGACAGGAGGGAGGCTACACCTTC.

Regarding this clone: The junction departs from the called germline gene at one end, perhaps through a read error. In nucleotides, the CDR3 is TGCGCCAGCAGCTTGGTTGCGGGAAGCACCGGGAAGCTGTTTTTT. Its protein product is CASSLVAGSTGKLFF. J is TRBJ2-2 and V is TRBV5-1; D is possibly TRBD2 (6 bases). Germline loops: CDR1 SGHRS, CDR2 YFSETQ. The CDR3 runs to 15 residues.

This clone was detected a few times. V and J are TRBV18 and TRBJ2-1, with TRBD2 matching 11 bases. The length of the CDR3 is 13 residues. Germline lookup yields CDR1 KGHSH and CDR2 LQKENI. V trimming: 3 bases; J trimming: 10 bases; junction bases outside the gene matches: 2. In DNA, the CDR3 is TGTGCCAGCTCACCCGGGACTAGCGGAGAGCAGTTCTTC. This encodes CASSPGTSGEQFF.

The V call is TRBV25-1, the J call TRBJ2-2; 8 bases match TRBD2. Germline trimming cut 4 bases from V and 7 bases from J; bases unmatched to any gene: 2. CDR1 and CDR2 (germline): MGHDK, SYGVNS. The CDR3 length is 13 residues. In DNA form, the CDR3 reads TGTGCCAGCAGTGTCGCGGGAGGCGGGGAGCTGTTTTTT. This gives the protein CASSVAGGGELFF.

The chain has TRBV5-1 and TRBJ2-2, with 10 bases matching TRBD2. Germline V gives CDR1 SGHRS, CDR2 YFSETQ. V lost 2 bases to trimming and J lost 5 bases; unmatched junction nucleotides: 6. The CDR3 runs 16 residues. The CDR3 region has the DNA TGCGCCAGCAGCTTAGCGGGAGGGCCGGGTACCGGGGAGCTGTTTTTT. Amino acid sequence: CASSLAGGPGTGELFF.

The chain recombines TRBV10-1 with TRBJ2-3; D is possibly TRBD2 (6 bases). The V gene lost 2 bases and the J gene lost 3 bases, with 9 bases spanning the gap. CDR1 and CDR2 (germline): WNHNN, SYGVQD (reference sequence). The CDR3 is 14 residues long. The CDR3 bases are TGCGCCAGCAGTGAGGGGGAGGTTACAGATACGCAGTATTTT. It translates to CASSEGEVTDTQYF.

CDR3 sequence (DNA): TGTGCCAGCAGTTTTGGGACTAGCGAGAATGAGCAGTTCTTC. Its translation: CASSFGTSENEQFF. This sequence joins TRBV27 and TRBJ2-1; 10 bases align to TRBD2. CDR1 is MNHEY and CDR2 is SMNVEV in the germline V gene (reference sequence). This CDR3 comprises 14 residues. With V trimmed by 3 bases and J by 7 bases, 3 bases remained unmatched.

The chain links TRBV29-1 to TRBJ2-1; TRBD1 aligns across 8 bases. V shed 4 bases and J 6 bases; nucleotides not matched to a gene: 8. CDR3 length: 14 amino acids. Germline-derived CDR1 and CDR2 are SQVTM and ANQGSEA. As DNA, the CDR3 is TGCAGCGTTGCTGGGGCAGGGGGCTTCAATGAGCAGTTCTTC. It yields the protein CSVAGAGGFNEQFF.

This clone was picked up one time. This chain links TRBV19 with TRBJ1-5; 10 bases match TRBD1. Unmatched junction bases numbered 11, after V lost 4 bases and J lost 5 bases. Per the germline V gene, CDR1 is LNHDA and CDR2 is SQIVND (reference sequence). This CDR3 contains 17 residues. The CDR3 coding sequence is TGTGCCAGTAGTACGACAGGGGGCTCTACAAAGCATCAGCCCCAGCATTTT. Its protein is CASSTTGGSTKHQPQHF.

The DNA of the CDR3 is TGTGCCAGCAGTGAAGTTCGGCCCCGGAACACTGAAGCTTTCTTT. Protein product: CASSEVRPRNTEAFF. The chain couples TRBV6-1 to TRBJ1-1; D gene unclear. The CDR3 is 15 amino acids. CDR1 and CDR2 from the germline V gene are MNHNS and SASEGT. V was clipped by 1 base and J by 1 base, with 10 bases between them.

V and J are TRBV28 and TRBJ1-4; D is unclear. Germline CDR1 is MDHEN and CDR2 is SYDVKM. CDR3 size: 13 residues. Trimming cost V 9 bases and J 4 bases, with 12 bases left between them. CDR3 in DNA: TGTGCCAGTTTAAAGGTGATTAATGAAAAACTGTTTTTT. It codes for CASLKVINEKLFF.

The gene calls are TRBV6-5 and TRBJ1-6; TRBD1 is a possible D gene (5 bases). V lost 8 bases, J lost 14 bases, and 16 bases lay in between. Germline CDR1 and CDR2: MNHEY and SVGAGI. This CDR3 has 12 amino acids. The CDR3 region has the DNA TGTGCCAGCGGGGCGGGAGCCCGAGCCCTCCACTTT. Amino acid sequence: CASGAGARALHF.